This is a list of T cell receptor beta chains from one sample in a study of cytomegalovirus exposure and HLA in healthy donors. Generated by immunoSEQ multiplex PCR, the TCRdb table keeps only in-frame clones and is missing some. The table has about 160,000 clones, around 67% seen once. Sequenced input: PBMCs. All receptors derive from a woman aged 18-30 years in good health and CMV-seropositive. CDR3s include the opening cysteine and the closing phenylalanine or tryptophan. The order of the fields is J gene, clone size, V gene, CDR3 length, D gene, CDR3 protein, CDR3 DNA. A D gene is named only where the DNA matches it firmly. The size entry is marked missing in some rows and otherwise reads once, few, many or a size class.

TRBJ1-4 few TRBV7-8 15 . CASSRPGTANEKLFF TGTGCCAGCAGCCGCCCAGGAACGGCGAATGAAAAACTGTTTTTT
TRBJ2-2 . TRBV9 17 TRBD2 CASRETSGLANTGELFF TGTGCCAGCAGGGAAACTAGCGGGCTCGCGAACACCGGGGAGCTGTTTTTT
TRBJ1-3 . TRBV18 15 . CASSPRTDSGNTIYF TGTGCCAGCTCACCACGGACTGATTCTGGAAACACCATATATTTT
TRBJ1-2 . TRBV4-2 16 . CASSQESRRANYGYTF TGTGCCAGCAGCCAAGAATCTCGGAGAGCTAACTATGGCTACACCTTC
TRBJ1-2 . TRBV5-1 16 TRBD1 CASSQTAGTGTYGYTF TGCGCCAGCAGCCAAACCGCCGGGACAGGGACCTATGGCTACACCTTC
TRBJ1-1 few TRBV6-5 12 TRBD1 CASSYIGQGAFF TGTGCCAGCAGTTACATCGGACAGGGCGCTTTCTTT
TRBJ2-1 once TRBV27 14 TRBD2 CASSSSGGAREQFF TGTGCCAGCAGTTCAAGCGGGGGGGCACGTGAGCAGTTCTTC
TRBJ2-7 . TRBV28 11 . CASTTEGVQYF TGTGCCAGCACAACCGAGGGGGTCCAGTACTTC
TRBJ1-1 . TRBV19 15 TRBD1 CASSVGTGGHTEAFF TGTGCCAGTAGCGTCGGGACAGGGGGCCACACTGAAGCTTTCTTT
TRBJ2-5 . TRBV2 11 . CASSGVETQYF TGTGCCAGCAGTGGCGTAGAGACCCAGTACTTC
TRBJ2-2 . TRBV11-2 14 . CASSFGQNIGELFF TGTGCCAGCAGCTTTGGCCAGAACATCGGGGAGCTGTTTTTT
TRBJ1-1 . TRBV7-9 14 . CASSLAHVGARAFF TGTGCCAGCAGCTTAGCCCATGTTGGTGCTCGGGCTTTCTTT
TRBJ1-1 . TRBV7-3 17 . CASSLIQFAEENTEAFF TGTGCCAGCAGCTTAATCCAGTTTGCGGAAGAGAACACTGAAGCTTTCTTT
TRBJ2-1 . TRBV9 19 . CASSVATLTKRRSYNEQFF TGTGCCAGCAGCGTAGCTACATTGACAAAGCGGCGCTCCTACAATGAGCAGTTCTTC
TRBJ2-2 . TRBV7-9 15 . CASSLWSANTGELFF TGTGCCAGCAGCTTATGGTCAGCGAACACCGGGGAGCTGTTTTTT
TRBJ2-3 few TRBV6-6 15 TRBD2 CASRGTSGSTDTQYF TGTGCCAGCAGGGGAACTAGCGGGAGCACAGATACGCAGTATTTT
TRBJ2-5 . TRBV2 15 TRBD1 CASRINTGGLLKQYF TGTGCCAGCCGGATTAACACAGGGGGCTTACTGAAGCAGTACTTC
TRBJ2-1 few TRBV9 12 . CASSSAYNEQFF TGTGCCAGCAGCTCGGCCTACAATGAGCAGTTCTTC
TRBJ2-3 . TRBV2 15 TRBD2 CASSVGSGGPDTQYF TGTGCCAGCAGTGTGGGTAGCGGGGGGCCAGATACGCAGTATTTT
TRBJ2-7 . TRBV7-9 17 TRBD2 CASSLVRGGLAAYEQYF TGTGCCAGCAGCTTAGTTCGAGGCGGACTAGCGGCTTACGAGCAGTACTTC
TRBJ2-1 . TRBV7-3 15 . CASSLGLGFYNEQFF TGTGCCAGCAGCCTGGGACTGGGGTTCTACAATGAGCAGTTCTTC
TRBJ1-1 . TRBV28 16 . CASSLIILGQNTEAFF TGTGCCAGCAGTTTAATCATTTTGGGGCAGAACACTGAAGCTTTCTTT
TRBJ1-2 . TRBV4-1 17 TRBD1 CASSQDSTHRGIYGYTF TGCGCCAGCAGCCAAGATTCAACCCACAGGGGAATCTATGGCTACACCTTC
TRBJ1-5 . TRBV6-5 16 . CASSYPYTVDGQPQHF TGTGCCAGCAGTTACCCCTACACAGTCGACGGTCAGCCCCAGCATTTT
TRBJ2-3 . TRBV2 13 . CATTGGDLGTQYF TGTGCCACCACAGGGGGGGACTTGGGTACGCAGTATTTT
TRBJ2-7 . TRBV6-5 15 TRBD1 CASSYSRDSFYEQYF TGTGCCAGCAGTTACTCACGGGACAGCTTCTACGAGCAGTACTTC
TRBJ1-3 once TRBV30 15 TRBD1 CAWGPRDSSGNTIYF TGTGCCTGGGGCCCCCGGGACAGCTCTGGAAACACCATATATTTT
TRBJ2-7 once TRBV5-8 15 . CASSLTGDSSYEQYF TGTGCCAGCAGCTTAACAGGGGACTCCTCCTACGAGCAGTACTTC
TRBJ1-2 . TRBV19 16 TRBD1 CASSAGTGGAGYGYTF TGTGCCAGTAGCGCCGGGACAGGGGGCGCCGGATATGGCTACACCTTC
TRBJ2-1 . TRBV6-5 14 TRBD1 CASTLQGGRNEQFF TGTGCCAGCACCCTACAGGGGGGAAGGAATGAGCAGTTCTTC
TRBJ2-3 . TRBV5-6 15 . CASSSLGGWTDTQYF TGTGCCAGCAGCTCTCTGGGGGGTTGGACAGATACGCAGTATTTT
TRBJ2-1 . TRBV5-4 15 TRBD2 CASSTGLPSYNEQFF TGTGCCAGCAGTACGGGACTACCGTCCTACAATGAGCAGTTCTTC
TRBJ1-1 . TRBV10-3 16 TRBD1 CAISGPETGQNTEAFF TGTGCCATCAGTGGACCAGAGACAGGGCAGAACACTGAAGCTTTCTTT
TRBJ1-1 few TRBV5-1 17 . CASSLYFRDSLGTEAFF TGCGCCAGCAGCTTGTATTTCCGGGACTCCTTGGGGACTGAAGCTTTCTTT
TRBJ1-3 . TRBV5-6 18 TRBD1 CASSAPGQGEWAGNTIYF TGTGCCAGCAGCGCCCCGGGACAGGGGGAATGGGCTGGAAACACCATATATTTT
TRBJ2-3 few TRBV27 19 TRBD2 CASSLTGLAVFSSTDTQYF TGTGCCAGCAGTTTAACGGGACTAGCGGTCTTCTCTAGCACAGATACGCAGTATTTT
TRBJ1-1 . TRBV5-4 15 . CASSLGRGRGTEAFF TGTGCCAGCAGCTTGGGAAGGGGTAGGGGCACTGAAGCTTTCTTT
TRBJ1-4 . TRBV18 15 . CASSPFMTGGEKLFF TGTGCCAGCTCACCGTTCATGACCGGGGGTGAAAAACTGTTTTTT
TRBJ2-7 . TRBV4-2 16 TRBD2 CASSQEVGGTTYEQYF TGTGCCAGCAGCCAAGAGGTCGGGGGGACGACCTACGAGCAGTACTTC
TRBJ1-2 few TRBV27 16 . CASSLGSTAPLYGYTF TGTGCCAGCAGTTTGGGCAGCACTGCTCCCCTCTATGGCTACACCTTC
TRBJ1-1 few TRBV6-6 14 . CASSWVEGRTEAFF TGTGCCAGCAGCTGGGTGGAGGGGAGAACTGAAGCTTTCTTT
TRBJ2-2 . TRBV27 15 . CASSGISGNTGELFF TGTGCCAGCAGTGGGATTAGCGGAAACACCGGGGAGCTGTTTTTT
TRBJ2-1 . TRBV27 18 TRBD2 CASSAGLAGERAYNEQFF TGTGCCAGCTCGGCGGGACTAGCGGGAGAAAGGGCCTACAATGAGCAGTTCTTC
TRBJ2-7 . TRBV4-3 18 TRBD1 CASSQDLAGTGEIYEQYF TGCGCCAGCAGCCAAGATTTGGCGGGGACAGGGGAAATCTACGAGCAGTACTTC
TRBJ2-7 . TRBV28 15 TRBD1 CASKKSGTGMREQYF TGTGCCAGCAAGAAATCCGGGACAGGGATGCGCGAGCAGTACTTC
TRBJ1-2 . TRBV4-1 17 . CASSQGGGTSYDYGYTF TGCGCCAGCAGCCAAGGGGGGGGGACCTCGTATGACTATGGCTACACCTTC
TRBJ2-5 . TRBV6-5 15 . CASSYSVQDQETQYF TGTGCCAGCAGTTACTCGGTCCAGGACCAAGAGACCCAGTACTTC
TRBJ1-1 . TRBV27 13 TRBD1 CASSLRQGTEAFF TGTGCCAGCAGTTTAAGACAGGGCACTGAAGCTTTCTTT
TRBJ2-2 . TRBV7-3 17 TRBD2 CASSAHRTSGRAGELFF TGTGCCAGCAGCGCACACCGGACTAGCGGGAGAGCGGGGGAGCTGTTTTTT
TRBJ2-1 . TRBV18 15 . CASSLPENLYNEQFF TGTGCCAGCTCACTTCCTGAGAATTTATACAATGAGCAGTTCTTC
TRBJ2-5 few TRBV30 14 TRBD1 CAWSVHRGQETQYF TGTGCCTGGAGTGTACACAGGGGGCAAGAGACCCAGTACTTC
TRBJ1-4 . TRBV20-1 11 . CSGAVNEKLFF TGCAGTGGGGCTGTTAATGAAAAACTGTTTTTT